This T cell receptor (beta chain) was recorded in a study of CXCR3-negative and CXCR3-positive naive CD8 T cells. Study results and caveats: Both naive subsets, CXCR3-negative and CXCR3-positive, displayed similar TRBV-TRBJ usage, unlike memory cells. Hydrophobicity of TRB CDR3s was greater in CXCR3-positive naive cells than in CXCR3-negative naive cells. Comparably high diversity was seen in both naive subsets, and much lower diversity in memory CD8+ cells.

Regarding this clonotype: Its specificity is not known.

Via 5' RACE with UMI labels, TRB cDNA libraries were prepared. Reprocessing the 5' RACE reads, TCRdb reports a single entry for every CDR3 protein and omits DNA. The clone table shows 130,000 to 150,000 distinct CDR3 sequences, with the ten largest holding around 0.28%. Cells that were CD45RO-CCR7+CD27+CD95- constituted naive CD8+ T cells. The CDR3 totals 13 residues. The germline V gene encodes CDR1 SGHKS and CDR2 YYEKEE (reference sequence). Sequencing input: naive CXCR3+ CD8+ T cells from blood. Subset meaning: CD45RO-CCR7+CD27+CD95- naive CD8+ T cells expressing CXCR3 (TNR3+). The chain combines TRBV5-5 with TRBJ2-7; TCRdb's D call of TRBD2 is untestable without DNA. The clonotype originates from a human donor in good health. Some clones in this sample may be carry-over from other donors' samples. The CDR3 loop reads CSSAWSPPYEQYF.